This entry lists 24 T cell receptor beta chains sequenced from one sample in a study of regulatory T cells in long-lasting Graves disease. The time point denotes: newly diagnosed GD, antithyroid drugs for less than 3 months. There was RNA extracted from PBMCs, and the TCR library was made from it. With iRepertoire HTBI primers and Arm-PCR of CDR3 regions, TCR beta libraries were built. Via MiXCR, TCRdb re-called the multiplex PCR reads, giving one row per CDR3 protein. The sample has fewer than 650,000 distinct CDR3 sequences; about 16% are singletons. These data were likewise used in another study, on T cells in Graves' hyperthyroidism and ophthalmopathy.

The sequencing used peripheral blood mononuclear cells (PBMCs), collected at new diagnosis, from a patient treated with antithyroid drugs. The receptors come from a man aged 18 to 30 with Graves disease.

This clonotype came up a few times. The gene calls are TRBV3-1 and TRBJ2-7, with 8 bases aligning to TRBD2. The germline CDR1 and CDR2 sequences are LGHDT and YNNKEL (reference sequence). V shed 3 bases, J shed 5 bases, and the junction held 9 bases outside the gene matches. This CDR3 region has 15 residues. This chain's CDR3 is CASSHRGGAGDEQYF. CDR3 sequence (DNA): TGTGCCAGCAGCCACCGAGGAGGAGCGGGAGACGAGCAGTACTTC.

On this clonotype itself: Being one base from a much bigger clone, this may be a read error. The V and J genes are TRBV7-9 and TRBJ1-1; no clear D. The CDR3 loop spans 18 amino acids. CDR1 SEHNR and CDR2 FQNEAQ come from the germline V gene (reference sequence). V dropped 5 bases and J dropped 1 base, with 23 bases sitting between them. CDR3 loop: CASSPRYGVGRGNTEAFF. The DNA of the CDR3 is TGTGCCAGCAGCCCACGATACGGGGTCGGTCGAGGGAACACTGAAGCTTTCTTT. The entire variable domain, with the rest obtained from reference TRBV7-9 and TRBJ1-1, is as follows: DTGVSQNPRHKITKRGQNVTFRCDPISEHNRLYWYRQTLGQGPEFLTYFQNEAQLEKSRLLSDRFSAERPKGSFSTLEIQRTEQGDSAMYLCASSPRYGVGRGNTEAFFGQGTRLTVV.

There are a few counts of this clonotype. This chain connects TRBV28 to TRBJ2-1; 7 bases map to TRBD1. This CDR3 has 16 amino acids. CDR1 and CDR2 from the germline V gene are MDHEN and SYDVKM. J was trimmed by 7 bases and V by 4 bases; bases with no gene match: 13. In nucleotides, the CDR3 is TGTGCCAGCAGTTCCCAAGGGGGCCGTGTTGGGAATGAGCAGTTCTTC. Protein: CASSSQGGRVGNEQFF.

This clonotype was seen more than once but under ten times. The gene calls are TRBV7-3 and TRBJ2-2, with TRBD2 identical over 8 bases. J lost 1 base, V lost 5 bases, and 6 bases had no gene match. This CDR3 is built from 16 residues. Germline CDR1 and CDR2: SGHTA and FQGTGA. The chain's CDR3 is CASSPEAGGNTGELFF. CDR3 coding DNA: TGTGCCAGCAGCCCCGAGGCGGGAGGGAACACCGGGGAGCTGTTTTTT.

The genes are TRBV9 and TRBJ1-3; D is undetermined. The V gene's germline CDR1 is SGDLS and CDR2 YYNGEE. Deletions cut 0 bases from V and 0 bases from J, with 7 bases between. There are 15 residues in the CDR3. CDR3 residues: CASSVAGDSGNTIYF. The CDR3 nucleotides are TGTGCCAGCAGCGTAGCCGGGGACTCTGGAAACACCATATATTTT.

The chain links TRBV19 to TRBJ2-7, with D unclear. The ends were cut back, 3 bases at V and 0 bases at J, with 9 bases in the middle. CDR3 length equals 14 residues. Germline CDR1 and CDR2: LNHDA and SQIVND (reference sequence). The CDR3 loop reads CASSMTASSYEQYF. The CDR3 nucleotides are TGTGCCAGTAGTATGACGGCTAGCTCCTACGAGCAGTACTTC.

This clonotype was seen at least ten times. The genes are TRBV27 and TRBJ2-5; 7 bases are a match to TRBD1. The CDR3 is made up of 13 amino acids. Germline V gene data show CDR1 as MNHEY and CDR2 as SMNVEV (reference sequence). Germline trimming cut 3 bases from V and 4 bases from J; bases unmatched to any gene: 2. CDR3 loop: CASSFHRGETQYF. The CDR3 DNA follows: TGTGCCAGCAGTTTCCACAGGGGAGAGACCCAGTACTTC.

This clonotype occurred a few times. The V gene is TRBV7-8, the J gene TRBJ1-5, with 10 bases fitting TRBD1. Trimming removed 1 base from V and 7 bases from J; junction bases left unmatched: 4. Germline V gene lookup returns CDR1 SGHVS and CDR2 FQNEAQ. This CDR3 contains 15 residues. Written as DNA, the CDR3 is TGTGCCAGCAGCTTAGGGGGACAGGGGCGCCAGCCCCAGCATTTT. Its protein is CASSLGGQGRQPQHF. Supplemented by reference TRBV7-8 and TRBJ1-5, the full variable domain reads GAGVSQSPRYKVAKRGQDVALRCDPISGHVSLFWYQQALGQGPEFLTYFQNEAQLDKSGLPSDRFFAERPEGSVSTLKIQRTQQEDSAVYLCASSLGGQGRQPQHFGDGTRLSIL.

This chain links TRBV10-3 with TRBJ2-2, with 7 bases that match TRBD1. Germline CDR1 and CDR2: ENHRY and SYGVKD. This CDR3 is built from 14 residues. Unmatched junction bases numbered 8, after V lost 9 bases and J lost 4 bases. The CDR3 DNA reads TGTGCCATTAGACCGGGACAGAGCACCGGGGAGCTGTTTTTT. The encoded protein is CAIRPGQSTGELFF.

This clonotype came up a few times. The chain has TRBV7-9 and TRBJ2-1; D gene unclear. Germline CDR1 and CDR2: SEHNR and FQNEAQ (reference sequence). The CDR3 has 12 residues. V lost 5 bases and J lost 10, with 12 bases in between. The CDR3 DNA follows: TGTGCCAGCAGCCAGCAGCCGTTGGAGCAGTTCTTC. Amino acids: CASSQQPLEQFF.

This clonotype has a count of ten or more. The CDR3 reads CAWTFGSGRVNEQFF. The CDR3 DNA reads as TGTGCCTGGACGTTCGGGAGCGGGAGGGTCAATGAGCAGTTCTTC. V and J are TRBV30 and TRBJ2-1; 10 nucleotides align to TRBD2. The junction had 9 bases not matched to a gene; V was cut back by 4 bases and J by 6 bases. Germline V lookup: CDR1 GTSNPN, CDR2 SVGIG (reference sequence). This CDR3 is 15 amino acids long.

This clonotype was observed many times. The rearrangement uses TRBV2 and TRBJ2-1, with 13 nucleotides matching TRBD2. Germline values: CDR1 SNHLY, CDR2 FYNNEI. V dropped 7 bases and J dropped 0; count of bases not matched to a gene: 6. This CDR3 contains 17 residues. The CDR3 is CASMTSGRSSSYNEQFF. CDR3 DNA: TGTGCCAGCATGACTAGCGGGAGGTCAAGCTCCTACAATGAGCAGTTCTTC.

This clonotype was recorded many times. V usage is TRBV30 and J usage is TRBJ2-5; 9 nucleotides match TRBD2. CDR3 length: 13 residues. Germline CDR1 and CDR2: GTSNPN and SVGIG (reference sequence). The trim removed 5 bases at V and 4 bases at J, leaving 5 bases unmatched. CDR3 coding DNA: TGTGCCTGGTCGGCGACTAGCGGAGAGACCCAGTACTTC. It specifies CAWSATSGETQYF.

V is TRBV9 and J is TRBJ2-1, with TRBD1 identical over 9 bases. The junction had 5 bases not matched to a gene; V was cut back by 3 bases and J by 4 bases. Germline assignment: CDR1 SGDLS and CDR2 YYNGEE. CDR3 length: 15 residues. CDR3 sequence reads: CASSEEGQGYNEQFF. CDR3 DNA: TGTGCCAGCAGCGAGGAGGGACAGGGATACAATGAGCAGTTCTTC. Full variable domain (outside the CDR3, taken from reference TRBV9 and TRBJ2-1): DSGVTQTPKHLITATGQRVTLRCSPRSGDLSVYWYQQSLDQGLQFLIQYYNGEERAKGNILERFSAQQFPDLHSELNLSSLELGDSALYFCASSEEGQGYNEQFFGPGTRLTVL.

This clonotype was observed a handful of times. The rearrangement uses TRBV7-3 and TRBJ2-3; no reliable D call. This CDR3 has 17 residues. Germline lookup yields CDR1 SGHTA and CDR2 FQGTGA. With 2 bases removed from V and 1 base from J, the gap between germline ends came to 16 bases. As DNA, the CDR3 is TGTGCCAGCAGCTTAGTCTTTCTGGCAGCTGGCACAGATACGCAGTATTTT. It translates to CASSLVFLAAGTDTQYF.

This clonotype was found many times. The chain links TRBV28 to TRBJ2-3; TRBD2 might be the D (5 bases). Germline values: CDR1 MDHEN, CDR2 SYDVKM. CDR3 length: 15 amino acids. Trimming cost V 5 bases and J 3 bases, with 15 bases left between them. The CDR3 coding sequence is TGTGCCAGCAGTCCGCAAGAGGGAGTAACAGATACGCAGTATTTT. This translates into CASSPQEGVTDTQYF.

The chain joins TRBV25-1 to TRBJ1-2, with D perhaps matching TRBD1 (5 bases). Germline CDR1 MGHDK, CDR2 SYGVNS. This CDR3 is 12 amino acids long. V lost 2 bases and J 6 bases, leaving 7 bases between the germline ends. This CDR3 reads CASSEQGHGYTF. CDR3 nucleotide sequence: TGTGCCAGCAGTGAACAGGGCCATGGCTACACCTTC.

This clonotype was recorded many times. The J gene is TRBJ2-7, the V gene TRBV5-1; 8 positions agree with TRBD1. Germline-derived CDR1 and CDR2 are SGHRS and YFSETQ. J was trimmed by 5 bases and V by 2 bases; bases with no gene match: 9. The CDR3 is 15 amino acids. The CDR3: CASSFERGTGDEQYF. The CDR3 nucleotides read TGCGCCAGCAGCTTCGAACGTGGGACAGGTGACGAGCAGTACTTC.

This clonotype was picked up many times. The chain links TRBV5-1 to TRBJ2-7; 10 nucleotides align to TRBD1. The germline CDR1 and CDR2 sequences are SGHRS and YFSETQ. The CDR3 is 16 residues long. Trimming cost V 0 bases and J 3 bases; bases outside gene matches: 6. The CDR3 DNA reads as TGCGCCAGCAGCTTGGGAGTGGGGACAGGGGTCTACGAGCAGTACTTC. Residues: CASSLGVGTGVYEQYF.

This chain joins TRBV4-1 and TRBJ2-7; D uncertain. Germline-derived CDR1 and CDR2 are MGHRA and YSYEKL. The CDR3 contains 13 residues. V was pared by 4 bases and J by 4 bases, with 11 bases between. The CDR3 spells CASSPQASYEQYF. The CDR3 DNA reads TGCGCCAGCAGCCCCCAAGCTAGTTACGAGCAGTACTTC.

This clonotype has a count of ten or more. This rearrangement joins TRBV7-9 to TRBJ2-6; the match to TRBD1 covers 7 bases. In germline, CDR1 is SEHNR, CDR2 FQNEAQ (reference sequence). J was trimmed by 2 bases and V by 6 bases; bases with no gene match: 4. This CDR3 has 15 amino acids. In DNA form, the CDR3 reads TGTGCCAGCAGTCTGACAGGGACTGGGGCCAACGTCCTGACTTTC. The encoded protein is CASSLTGTGANVLTF. Complete variable domain (other parts from reference TRBV7-9 and TRBJ2-6): DTGVSQNPRHKITKRGQNVTFRCDPISEHNRLYWYRQTLGQGPEFLTYFQNEAQLEKSRLLSDRFSAERPKGSFSTLEIQRTEQGDSAMYLCASSLTGTGANVLTFGAGSRLTVL.

This clonotype was observed a handful of times. This chain uses TRBV7-6 with TRBJ2-3; D could derive from TRBD1 or TRBD2 (6 bases each). The CDR3 length is 14 residues. V dropped 4 bases and J dropped 6 bases, with 14 bases sitting between them. Germline loops: CDR1 SGHVS, CDR2 FNYEAQ. The CDR3: CASSSRRGSDTQYF. DNA of the CDR3: TGTGCCAGCAGCTCTCGGAGGGGGTCGGATACGCAGTATTTT.

In this sample, this clonotype turned up many times. The chain links TRBV7-9 to TRBJ2-5, with TRBD1 identical over 7 bases. V lost 5 bases to trimming and J lost 1 base; unmatched junction nucleotides: 16. The CDR3 spans 18 residues. CDR1 and CDR2 from the germline V gene are SEHNR and FQNEAQ (reference sequence). CDR3 DNA: TGTGCCAGCAGCCCACCGCCCCGGGACAGCTTTCTCCAAGAGACCCAGTACTTC. Translation: CASSPPPRDSFLQETQYF. Variable domain in full (rest from reference TRBV7-9 and TRBJ2-5): DTGVSQNPRHKITKRGQNVTFRCDPISEHNRLYWYRQTLGQGPEFLTYFQNEAQLEKSRLLSDRFSAERPKGSFSTLEIQRTEQGDSAMYLCASSPPPRDSFLQETQYFGPGTRLLVL.

This clonotype came up a few times. At one end, the junction sequence differs from germline, possibly due to a read error. The chain carries TRBV27 and TRBJ2-3, with 8 bases lining up with TRBD1. The V gene's germline CDR1 is MNHEY and CDR2 SMNVEV (reference sequence). The CDR3 is made up of 15 amino acids. The CDR3 loop is CASRTGVTGTDPQYF. The CDR3 DNA reads TGTGCCAGCAGGACAGGGGTAACTGGGACAGATCCGCAGTATTTT.